Listed below are T cell receptor beta chains from one sample, sequenced in a study of Ad26.COV2.S vaccination and SARS-CoV-2 variants. TCRdb keeps only in-frame clones here, not all; method: immunoSEQ multiplex PCR. The table includes 360,000 or so clones, about 91% detected once. Sequenced material: peripheral blood, taken in a trial of Ad26.COV2.S vaccine versus placebo. The receptors were sampled from a person aged 18-65 years who received the Ad26.COV2.S COVID-19 vaccine or a placebo. The CDR3 runs from the conserved cysteine through the conserved F or W. Fields, in order: D gene, V gene, clone size, J gene, CDR3 protein, CDR3 DNA. The D gene is left open where the match is weak. The size field is filled for only some rows; it gives once, few, many or a size class.

-	TRBV4-3	-	TRBJ2-7	CASSQGIGAGSSYEQYF	TGCGCCAGCAGCCAAGGGATAGGGGCGGGTAGCTCCTACGAGCAGTACTTC
-	TRBV7-9	-	TRBJ2-1	CASSLTGSRSPGYNEQFF	TGTGCCAGCAGCTTAACGGGTTCTCGTTCCCCTGGCTACAATGAGCAGTTCTTC
-	TRBV28	-	TRBJ2-7	CASKGTLLKYF	TGTGCCAGCAAAGGAACGCTTCTGAAGTACTTC
TRBD1	TRBV10-3	-	TRBJ1-5	CAISDLGQGNQPQHF	TGTGCCATCAGTGACTTGGGACAGGGGAATCAGCCCCAGCATTTT
-	TRBV6-1	once	TRBJ1-3	CASSEGGAGAGNTIYF	TGTGCCAGCAGTGAAGGGGGGGCGGGGGCCGGAAACACCATATATTTT
-	TRBV18	-	TRBJ2-7	CASSPSWGTRMDEQYF	TGTGCCAGCTCTCCATCTTGGGGCACGAGAATGGACGAGCAGTACTTC
-	TRBV2	-	TRBJ2-7	CASSADGPYEQYF	TGTGCCAGCAGTGCGGACGGACCCTACGAGCAGTACTTC
TRBD2	TRBV27	-	TRBJ2-7	CASSTAGLAGYEQYF	TGTGCCAGCAGTACCGCGGGACTAGCGGGGTACGAGCAGTACTTC
-	TRBV5-8	-	TRBJ1-1	CASSLGVGNRATEAFF	TGTGCCAGCAGCTTGGGAGTGGGAAACAGGGCAACTGAAGCTTTCTTT
-	TRBV11-2	-	TRBJ2-5	CASSLGPGWEETQYF	TGTGCCAGCAGCTTAGGGCCCGGGTGGGAAGAGACCCAGTACTTC
-	TRBV6-5	few	TRBJ1-6	CASTMTGINSPLHF	TGTGCCAGCACTATGACAGGAATTAATTCACCCCTCCACTTT
TRBD2	TRBV6-5	-	TRBJ2-7	CASSSAGGPNEQYF	TGTGCCAGCAGCTCAGCGGGAGGGCCTAACGAGCAGTACTTC
-	TRBV27	-	TRBJ2-7	CASSPGLLYEQYF	TGTGCCAGCAGCCCCGGGTTACTCTACGAGCAGTACTTC
TRBD1	TRBV6-1	-	TRBJ1-2	CASSERRWQGGSLGYTF	TGTGCCAGCAGTGAAAGAAGATGGCAGGGGGGGTCGTTAGGCTACACCTTC
-	TRBV3-1/TRBV3-2	-	TRBJ1-4	CAGAGDLSSYPDEKLFF	TGTGCCGGGGCGGGGGACCTCTCTTCTTACCCAGACGAAAAACTGTTTTTT